Detailed here is one T cell receptor (beta chain). Its specificity is unknown. After removal of 5 bases from V and 5 bases from J, the junction contained 4 bases not matched to a gene. This CDR3 is built from 13 residues. Profiling relied on immunoSEQ multiplex PCR, and the TCRdb table lists in-frame clones only, not all of them. Of 84,000 or so clones listed, just over 85% are singletons. This entry is derived from a study of T cell responses to AZD1222 COVID-19 vaccine. General observations from the study: Among vaccine-associated CD4 TCRs, coverage spanned spike, with dominance at 160-218 and 743-854. Donors, mostly white British, included more females; clonal diversity was possibly underestimated. Spike-specific TCR breadth rose after two AZD1222 doses, and depth rose as well.

The TCR sequence derives from an adult in good health. The rearrangement uses TRBV12-3 or TRBV12-4 and TRBJ1-1; 8 bases fit TRBD1. The sequenced sample was peripheral blood, obtained on day 0 of AZD1222 vaccination. The CDR3 spells CASSRTGGTEAFF. The CDR3 DNA follows: TGTGCCAGCAGTCGTACAGGGGGAACTGAAGCTTTCTTT.